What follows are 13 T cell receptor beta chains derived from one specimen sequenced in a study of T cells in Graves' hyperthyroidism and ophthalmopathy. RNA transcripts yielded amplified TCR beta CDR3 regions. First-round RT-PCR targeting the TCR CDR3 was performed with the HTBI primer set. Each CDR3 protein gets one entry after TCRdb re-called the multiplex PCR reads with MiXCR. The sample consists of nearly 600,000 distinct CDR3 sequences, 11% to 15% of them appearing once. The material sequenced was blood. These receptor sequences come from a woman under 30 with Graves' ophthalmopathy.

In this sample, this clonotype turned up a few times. CDR3 in amino acids: CASSLGTGGPYNSPLHF. The CDR3 DNA sequence: TGTGCCAGCAGTTTGGGGACAGGGGGCCCCTATAATTCACCCCTCCACTTT. This chain joins TRBV27 and TRBJ1-6, with TRBD1 matching 12 bases. This CDR3 is 17 amino acids long. V shed 3 bases, J shed 2 bases, and the junction held 2 bases outside the gene matches. Germline lookup yields CDR1 MNHEY and CDR2 SMNVEV (reference sequence).

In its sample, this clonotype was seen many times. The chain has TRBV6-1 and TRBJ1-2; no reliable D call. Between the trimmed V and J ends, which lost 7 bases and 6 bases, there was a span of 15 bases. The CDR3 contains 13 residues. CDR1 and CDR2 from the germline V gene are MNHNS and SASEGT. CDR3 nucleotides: TGTGCCAGCATCTTCCCGGACGGTCATGGCTACACCTTC. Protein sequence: CASIFPDGHGYTF.

CDR3 DNA: TGTGCCAGCAGCGTATCCGGGAGTGGCACAGATACGCAGTATTTT. It codes for CASSVSGSGTDTQYF. J is TRBJ2-3 and V is TRBV9; a weak D match, TRBD2 (6 bases). Trimming stripped 1 base from V and 1 base from J, with 10 bases between. The germline V gene has CDR1 SGDLS and CDR2 YYNGEE. This CDR3 has 15 residues.

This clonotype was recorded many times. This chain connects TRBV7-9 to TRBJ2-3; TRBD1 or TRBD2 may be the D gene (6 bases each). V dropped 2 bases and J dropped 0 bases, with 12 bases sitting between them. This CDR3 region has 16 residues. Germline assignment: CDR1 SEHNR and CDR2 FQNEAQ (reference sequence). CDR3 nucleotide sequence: TGTGCCAGCAGCTTAAGGGGGGCGCGGAGCACAGATACGCAGTATTTT. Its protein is CASSLRGARSTDTQYF.

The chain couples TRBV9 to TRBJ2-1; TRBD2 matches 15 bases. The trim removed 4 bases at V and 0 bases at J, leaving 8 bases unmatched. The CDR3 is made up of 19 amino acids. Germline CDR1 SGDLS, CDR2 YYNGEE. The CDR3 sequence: CASSPRTSGRDSSYNEQFF. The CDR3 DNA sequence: TGTGCCAGCAGCCCCCGGACTAGCGGGAGGGACAGCTCCTACAATGAGCAGTTCTTC. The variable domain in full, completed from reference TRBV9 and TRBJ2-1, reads DSGVTQTPKHLITATGQRVTLRCSPRSGDLSVYWYQQSLDQGLQFLIQYYNGEERAKGNILERFSAQQFPDLHSELNLSSLELGDSALYFCASSPRTSGRDSSYNEQFFGPGTRLTVL.

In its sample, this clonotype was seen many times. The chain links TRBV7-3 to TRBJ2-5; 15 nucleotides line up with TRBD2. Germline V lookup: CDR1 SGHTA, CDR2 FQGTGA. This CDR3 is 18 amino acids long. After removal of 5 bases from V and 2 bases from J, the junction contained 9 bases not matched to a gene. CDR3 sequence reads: CASSTGLAGGLGQETQYF. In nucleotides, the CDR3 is TGTGCCAGCAGCACCGGACTAGCGGGAGGGCTGGGACAAGAGACCCAGTACTTC.

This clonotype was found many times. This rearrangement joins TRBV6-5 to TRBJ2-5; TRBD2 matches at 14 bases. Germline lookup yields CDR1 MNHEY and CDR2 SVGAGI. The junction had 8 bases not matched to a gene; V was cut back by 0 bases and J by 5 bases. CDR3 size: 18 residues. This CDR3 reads CASSYSGGLAGGRETQYF. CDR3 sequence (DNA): TGTGCCAGCAGTTACTCGGGCGGACTAGCGGGAGGTCGCGAGACCCAGTACTTC.

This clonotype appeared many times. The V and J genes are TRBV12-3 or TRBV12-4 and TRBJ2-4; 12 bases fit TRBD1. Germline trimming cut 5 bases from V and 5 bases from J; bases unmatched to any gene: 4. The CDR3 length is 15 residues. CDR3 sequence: CASSPGQGAQNIQYF. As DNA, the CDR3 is TGTGCCAGCAGTCCGGGACAGGGGGCACAAAACATTCAGTACTTC.

CDR3 loop: CASSYSIQGIPLGEQFF. CDR3 coding DNA: TGTGCCAGCAGTTACTCGATCCAGGGAATCCCCCTCGGTGAGCAGTTCTTC. The V gene is TRBV6-2 or TRBV6-3, the J gene TRBJ2-1; a weak D match, TRBD1 (5 bases). Trimming took 0 bases from V and 9 from J, leaving 21 bases between them. The germline CDR1 and CDR2 sequences are MNHEY and SVGEGT. The CDR3 loop spans 17 amino acids.

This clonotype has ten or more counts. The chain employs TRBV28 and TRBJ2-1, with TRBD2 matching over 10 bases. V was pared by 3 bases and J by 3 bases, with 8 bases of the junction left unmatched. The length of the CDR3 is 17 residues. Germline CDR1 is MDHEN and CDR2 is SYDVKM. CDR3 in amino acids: CASSLSTSGAFYNEQFF. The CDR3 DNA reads TGTGCCAGCAGTTTGTCCACTAGCGGGGCTTTCTACAATGAGCAGTTCTTC.

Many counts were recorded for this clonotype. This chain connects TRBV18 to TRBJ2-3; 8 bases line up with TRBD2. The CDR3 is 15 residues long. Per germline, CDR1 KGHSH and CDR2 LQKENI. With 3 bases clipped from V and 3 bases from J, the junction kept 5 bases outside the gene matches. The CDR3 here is CASSPRAGATDTQYF. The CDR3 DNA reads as TGTGCCAGCTCACCTAGAGCGGGAGCGACAGATACGCAGTATTTT. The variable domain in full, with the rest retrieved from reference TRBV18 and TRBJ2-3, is NAGVMQNPRHLVRRRGQEARLRCSPMKGHSHVYWYRQLPEEGLKFMVYLQKENIIDESGMPKERFSAEFPKEGPSILRIQQVVRGDSAAYFCASSPRAGATDTQYFGPGTRLTVL.

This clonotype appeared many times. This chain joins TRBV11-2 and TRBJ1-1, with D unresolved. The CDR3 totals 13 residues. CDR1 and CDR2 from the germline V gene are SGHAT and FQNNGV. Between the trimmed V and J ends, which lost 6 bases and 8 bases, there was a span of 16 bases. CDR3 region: CASRIQAEVEAFF. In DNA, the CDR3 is TGTGCCAGCAGGATTCAGGCTGAAGTAGAAGCTTTCTTT.

Here the CDR3 DNA reads TGTGCCAGCAGCCCCGGGACAGGGTTTAGCACAGATACGCAGTATTTT. Translated: CASSPGTGFSTDTQYF. The chain has TRBV7-9 and TRBJ2-3; 9 nucleotides match TRBD1. Germline CDR1 and CDR2: SEHNR and FQNEAQ (reference sequence). This CDR3 contains 16 residues. V lost 5 bases and J lost 0; bases outside the gene matches: 6.